A single sample is the source of the 22 T cell receptor beta chains below, sequenced in a study of cytomegalovirus exposure and HLA in healthy donors. Both 60 Vbeta primers and 13 Jbeta primers went into the PCR. Produced via immunoSEQ multiplex PCR; TCRdb's table is partial and in-frame only. The data contain some 170,000 clones, around four fifths of them singletons. Sequenced: PBMCs. These receptors all stem from a man between 18 and 35 years old in good health and CMV-seropositive.

The genes are TRBV6-5 and TRBJ2-7; 13 nucleotides align to TRBD2. The CDR3 runs 16 residues. V gave up 6 bases and J gave up 0 bases; unmatched junction bases: 5. Germline V gene data show CDR1 as MNHEY and CDR2 as SVGAGI. The CDR3 sequence: CASRYGLAGVSYEQYF. The CDR3 coding sequence is TGTGCCAGCAGATACGGACTAGCGGGGGTCTCCTACGAGCAGTACTTC.

The chain uses TRBV7-9 and TRBJ1-1, with D maybe TRBD1 (6 bases). CDR3 size: 12 residues. Germline V gene data show CDR1 as SEHNR and CDR2 as FQNEAQ (reference sequence). Trimming took off 5 bases at V and 6 bases at J, with 10 bases between the two ends. CDR3 sequence reads: CASSPGQSEAFF. The CDR3 DNA sequence: TGTGCCAGCAGCCCAGGACAGTCTGAAGCTTTCTTT.

This clone was observed a handful of times. The J gene is TRBJ2-5, the V gene TRBV11-2, with 7 bases matching TRBD2. Germline V gene sequence: CDR1 SGHAT, CDR2 FQNNGV. This CDR3 contains 14 residues. Losses at the gene ends were 5 bases for V and 4 bases for J; bases not matched to a gene: 7. The CDR3 coding sequence is TGTGCCAGCAGCCGGGAGGACGGGCTAGAGACCCAGTACTTC. It is translated as CASSREDGLETQYF.

The sample holds a few counts of this clone. The chain combines TRBV7-3 with TRBJ1-2; D gene unclear. Germline V gene sequence: CDR1 SGHTA, CDR2 FQGTGA. The germline V and J ends were trimmed by 5 bases and 8 bases, with 12 bases remaining between them. This CDR3 spans 12 amino acids. CDR3 region: CASSQLGGGYTF. CDR3 DNA: TGTGCCAGCAGCCAATTGGGAGGCGGCTACACCTTC.

The chain carries TRBV18 and TRBJ1-2; possibly TRBD1 for D (5 bases). The V end was cut by 1 base, the J end by 6 bases, with 15 bases between. The CDR3 totals 15 residues. Germline V gene sequence: CDR1 KGHSH, CDR2 LQKENI. The CDR3 DNA is TGTGCCAGCTCACCACGAACAGGCGAATTCGATGGCTACACCTTC. The encoded protein is CASSPRTGEFDGYTF.

The chain is built from TRBV28 and TRBJ2-7; D is ambiguous. The V end was cut by 2 bases, the J end by 2 bases, with 7 bases between. Germline CDR1 reads MDHEN; CDR2 reads SYDVKM. The CDR3 sequence is 13 residues long. The CDR3 DNA follows: TGTGCCAGCAGTTTAGGCGGCCCCTACGAGCAGTACTTC. Encoded protein: CASSLGGPYEQYF.

As DNA, the CDR3 is TGCGCCAGCAGCCTGGGACGGTCAGGGGGAGCTGAAAAACTGTTTTTT. Translating it yields CASSLGRSGGAEKLFF. The chain employs TRBV5-1 and TRBJ1-4; TRBD1 matches at 7 bases. Germline CDR1 and CDR2: SGHRS and YFSETQ. The CDR3 is 16 residues long. Losses at the gene ends were 4 bases for V and 7 bases for J; bases not matched to a gene: 13.

V gene TRBV28 combines with J gene TRBJ1-5; D possibly corresponds to TRBD1 (5 bases). V lost 6 bases to trimming and J lost 6 bases, with 12 bases between them. Looked up from germline, CDR1 is MDHEN and CDR2 is SYDVKM. The CDR3 has 13 amino acids. Written as DNA, the CDR3 is TGTGCCAGCAGACGGACATGGGGTCAGCCCCAGCATTTT. This codes for CASRRTWGQPQHF.

This clone was picked up a small number of times. This chain connects TRBV9 to TRBJ2-1; 8 positions agree with TRBD2. The CDR3 covers 15 residues. Looked up from germline, CDR1 is SGDLS and CDR2 is YYNGEE. The trim removed 2 bases at V and 3 bases at J, leaving 4 bases unmatched. CDR3 residues: CASSVAGGRYNEQFF. The DNA for the CDR3 is TGTGCCAGCAGCGTCGCGGGGGGCCGCTACAATGAGCAGTTCTTC. The complete variable domain, with remaining parts taken from reference TRBV9 and TRBJ2-1, reads DSGVTQTPKHLITATGQRVTLRCSPRSGDLSVYWYQQSLDQGLQFLIQYYNGEERAKGNILERFSAQQFPDLHSELNLSSLELGDSALYFCASSVAGGRYNEQFFGPGTRLTVL.

The CDR3 nucleotides are TGCGCCAGCAGCCAGATGTCCTTCCGGGGGGCCTTGGGCGGGGAGCTGTTTTTT. Protein: CASSQMSFRGALGGELFF. V gene TRBV4-1 combines with J gene TRBJ2-2; TRBD2 might be the D (7 bases). The CDR3 loop spans 18 amino acids. From germline, CDR1 is MGHRA and CDR2 YSYEKL. V lost 3 bases to trimming and J lost 7 bases, with 24 bases between them.

V is TRBV5-4 and J is TRBJ2-5, with 11 bases matching TRBD2. After removal of 0 bases from V and 4 bases from J, the junction contained 5 bases not matched to a gene. Germline values: CDR1 SGHNT, CDR2 YYREEE (reference sequence). The CDR3 has 16 amino acids. Written as DNA, the CDR3 is TGTGCCAGCAGCTTGGGTAGCGGGAGGGCCAGAGAGACCCAGTACTTC. Residues: CASSLGSGRARETQYF.

V usage is TRBV6-6 and J usage is TRBJ2-7; a possible D gene is TRBD1 (5 bases). Germline V CDR1 and CDR2: MNHNY, SVGAGI (reference sequence). This CDR3 is 15 amino acids long. Trimming pared 5 bases from V and 6 bases from J, leaving 20 bases between. The CDR3: CASSDEGQGKAEQYF. The CDR3 DNA follows: TGTGCCAGCAGTGACGAAGGGCAGGGCAAGGCCGAGCAGTACTTC.

The chain couples TRBV10-1 to TRBJ1-5; perhaps TRBD1 as D (5 bases). Trimming took off 9 bases at V and 6 bases at J, with 15 bases between the two ends. This CDR3 is built from 13 residues. Per germline, CDR1 WNHNN and CDR2 SYGVQD (reference sequence). The CDR3 protein is CASQGNRGQPQHF. The CDR3 DNA reads TGCGCCAGTCAGGGAAATAGAGGTCAGCCCCAGCATTTT.

To note about this clone: This sample includes further DNA sequences coding for the same CDR3. For the CDR3, the DNA is TGTGCCAGCGGGGGACAGGGTCGGTTCGAGCAGTACTTC. This encodes CASGGQGRFEQYF. The V call is TRBV7-9, the J call TRBJ2-7; 9 positions match TRBD1. With 8 bases clipped from V and 6 bases from J, the junction kept 8 bases outside the gene matches. The CDR3 runs 13 residues. The germline V gene encodes CDR1 SEHNR and CDR2 FQNEAQ (reference sequence). Using reference TRBV7-9 and TRBJ2-7 for the parts outside the CDR3, the full variable domain is DTGVSQNPRHKITKRGQNVTFRCDPISEHNRLYWYRQTLGQGPEFLTYFQNEAQLEKSRLLSDRFSAERPKGSFSTLEIQRTEQGDSAMYLCASGGQGRFEQYFGPGTRLTVT.

This chain uses TRBV4-1 with TRBJ2-1, with TRBD2 matching over 7 bases. J gave up 2 bases and V 2 bases, and 9 bases lay outside the gene matches. There are 17 residues in the CDR3. Germline CDR1 reads MGHRA; CDR2 reads YSYEKL. CDR3 sequence (DNA): TGCGCCAGCAGCCAAAAACGACTAGCCGAAACCTACAATGAGCAGTTCTTC. Translated: CASSQKRLAETYNEQFF.

Here the CDR3 DNA reads TGCGCCAGCAGCCAACAGGGGGCTATCTATGGCTACACCTTC. Protein sequence: CASSQQGAIYGYTF. The rearrangement joins TRBV4-1 to TRBJ1-2; 8 bases match TRBD1. Trimming cost V 2 bases and J 4 bases; bases outside gene matches: 3. The length of the CDR3 is 14 residues. Per germline, CDR1 MGHRA and CDR2 YSYEKL.

CDR3 region: CASSYYSRTIEQFF. CDR3 bases: TGTGCCAGCAGCTATTACTCCAGGACTATAGAGCAGTTCTTC. The V call is TRBV27, the J call TRBJ2-1; TRBD2 is a possible D gene (6 bases). The germline V gene encodes CDR1 MNHEY and CDR2 SMNVEV (reference sequence). The CDR3 covers 14 residues. The V and J ends lost 6 bases and 10 bases respectively, with 19 bases between them.

The CDR3 DNA reads TGTGCCAGCAGCTTAGGACAGGGGTACCACGAGCAGTACTTC. Protein: CASSLGQGYHEQYF. The rearrangement uses TRBV7-2 and TRBJ2-7; TRBD1 matches 8 bases. Germline loops: CDR1 SGHTA, CDR2 FQGNSA. CDR3 length: 14 residues. V shed 1 base, J shed 5 bases, and the junction held 4 bases outside the gene matches.

The chain couples TRBV5-6 to TRBJ1-2; D is perhaps TRBD1 (5 bases). Per germline, CDR1 SGHDT and CDR2 YYEEEE. Trimming removed 3 bases at V and 6 bases at J, with 9 bases between. The length of the CDR3 is 12 residues. For the CDR3, the DNA is TGTGCCAGCAGCTGGGCAGGGAATGGCTACACCTTC. Residues: CASSWAGNGYTF. Variable domain in full (rest from reference TRBV5-6 and TRBJ1-2): DAGVTQSPTHLIKTRGQQVTLRCSPKSGHDTVSWYQQALGQGPQFIFQYYEEEERQRGNFPDRFSGHQFPNYSSELNVNALLLGDSALYLCASSWAGNGYTFGSGTRLTVV.

V gene TRBV29-1 combines with J gene TRBJ2-4; 8 positions match TRBD1. The CDR3 has 17 residues. Trimming at V came to 2 bases and at J to 0 bases, leaving 9 bases not matched to a gene. Germline CDR1 and CDR2: SQVTM and ANQGSEA. This CDR3 is CSVERSRDRGAKNIQYF. The CDR3 DNA sequence: TGCAGCGTTGAAAGGTCCCGAGACAGGGGAGCCAAAAACATTCAGTACTTC.

The CDR3 nucleotides read TGTGCCAGCAGTGGGCAGGGAAATGCCTATGGCTACACCTTC. This gives the protein CASSGQGNAYGYTF. This chain joins TRBV6-6 and TRBJ1-2; maybe TRBD1 (5 bases). Germline CDR1 is MNHNY and CDR2 is SVGAGI (reference sequence). This CDR3 has 14 residues. V was trimmed by 5 bases and J by 4 bases, leaving 14 bases between them.

The CDR3 DNA reads as TGTGCCAGCAGCGTAGCTGCGTCTCCAATAAGGAACACCGGGGAGCTGTTTTTT. Its protein is CASSVAASPIRNTGELFF. The chain is built from TRBV9 and TRBJ2-2; D is ambiguous. V was cut by 0 bases and J by 1 base, with 16 bases left in between. CDR1 SGDLS and CDR2 YYNGEE come from the germline V gene. The CDR3 is 18 amino acids.